This TCR beta chain stems from a study of blood T cell repertoires in COVID-19. The table came from immunoSEQ multiplex PCR; TCRdb's copy has only in-frame clones and leaves some out. Here the sample spans about 440,000 clones, around 90% being singletons. Germline V gene data show CDR1 as ENHRY and CDR2 as SYGVKD. This CDR3 contains 15 residues. V shed 1 base and J shed 3 bases, with 13 bases lying between them. The TCR comes from a man younger than 35 who had recovered from COVID-19. Sequencing was done on a sample of PBMCs or T cells enriched from blood (not recorded which). The chain joins TRBV10-3 to TRBJ2-7; D may be TRBD2 (6 bases). CDR3 in amino acids: CAISELPGLHYEQYF. In nucleotides, the CDR3 is TGTGCCATCAGTGAGTTACCGGGACTCCACTACGAGCAGTACTTC.